The rows below give T cell receptor beta chains drawn from one sample of a study of T-cell memory formation after mild COVID-19. TCRdb reprocessed the 5' RACE reads via MiXCR and lists one record per CDR3 protein. The table lists under 600,000 distinct CDR3 sequences, 20% to 25% of them singletons, with about 8.2% in the top ten. Material for sequencing was PBMCs or a T cell subset sorted from them (not recorded which). The receptor source for this set is an adult woman who had mild COVID-19 (a few samples of this study predate the infection). Cell type and time point are not known. Each CDR3 is given with its conserved first and last residue. Each record gives: V gene, J gene, clone size, D gene, CDR3 protein, CDR3 DNA. D genes are given only for firm matches. The size entry is marked missing in some rows and otherwise reads once, few, many or a size class.

>TRBV20-1|TRBJ2-7|few|-
CSAREPGVSSYEQYF
TGCAGTGCTAGAGAACCGGGAGTAAGCTCCTACGAGCAGTACTTC
>TRBV24-1|TRBJ1-2|-|-
CATQGDQNYGYTF
TGTGCCACCCAAGGGGACCAAAACTATGGCTACACCTTC
>TRBV7-6|TRBJ2-2|-|TRBD2
CASSLSGTSASGELFF
TGTGCCAGCAGCCTATCCGGGACTAGCGCTTCCGGGGAGCTGTTTTTT
>TRBV25-1|TRBJ1-4|few|-
CASSERRSEKLFF
TGTGCCAGCAGTGAACGGCGGTCTGAAAAACTGTTTTTT
>TRBV5-1|TRBJ2-3|-|TRBD1
CASGGDDRVGTDTQYF
TGCGCCAGCGGGGGAGATGACAGGGTGGGCACAGATACGCAGTATTTT
>TRBV23-1|TRBJ2-7|few|-
CASSLGGHISYEQYF
TGCGCCAGCAGTCTGGGGGGACACATCTCCTACGAGCAGTACTTC
>TRBV7-6|TRBJ2-7|few|-
CASSDYAGSSYEQYF
TGTGCCAGCAGCGACTACGCAGGGAGCTCCTACGAGCAGTACTTC
>TRBV5-1|TRBJ2-2|-|TRBD2
CASLGGSGRTGELFF
TGCGCCAGCCTCGGTGGTAGCGGGCGCACCGGGGAGCTGTTTTTT
>TRBV10-2|TRBJ1-2|few|-
CASSDMKGGYGYTF
TGCGCCAGCAGTGATATGAAGGGTGGCTATGGCTACACCTTC
>TRBV3-1|TRBJ2-7|-|TRBD1
CASSRLGQQYEQYF
TGTGCCAGCAGCCGATTGGGACAGCAATACGAGCAGTACTTC